A single sample is the source of the 15 T cell receptor beta chains below, sequenced in a study of T-cell reconstitution after alpha-beta-depleted transplantation in children. Unique molecular identifiers were incorporated into the prepared TCRbeta library. TCRdb independently ran MiXCR on the PCR reads; one entry per CDR3 protein. This sample has almost 500,000 distinct CDR3 sequences; roughly a tenth occur once, and the top ten carry 2% to 2.5%. Sample: PBMCs, taken before TCRalphabeta/CD19-depleted stem cell transplant. The receptors come from a child aged 2 to 10 with inherited bone marrow failure, due to receive a stem cell transplant.

V gene TRBV29-1 combines with J gene TRBJ1-6, with unresolved D. This CDR3 contains 13 residues. Trimming took 1 base from V and 5 from J, leaving 6 bases between them. Germline CDR1 and CDR2: SQVTM and ANQGSEA. CDR3 protein: CSVEVGHNSPLHF. The CDR3 DNA is TGCAGCGTTGAAGTCGGGCATAATTCACCCCTCCACTTT.

This clonotype was counted at least ten times. The chain joins TRBV12-3 or TRBV12-4 to TRBJ1-5; 7 bases agree with TRBD1. After removal of 6 bases from V and 6 bases from J, the junction contained 2 bases not matched to a gene. The CDR3 totals 12 residues. CDR3 nucleotides: TGTGCCAGCAGACAGGGGCCTCAGCCCCAGCATTTT. Translating gives CASRQGPQPQHF.

This clonotype was observed many times. The chain carries TRBV5-1 and TRBJ2-3; 13 bases line up with TRBD2. Trimming removed 7 bases from V and 2 bases from J; junction bases left unmatched: 4. The germline CDR1 and CDR2 sequences are SGHRS and YFSETQ. The CDR3 has 15 amino acids. CDR3 in DNA: TGCGCCAGCCGCGGACTAGCGGGAGCCACAGATACGCAGTATTTT. Amino acid sequence: CASRGLAGATDTQYF.

This clonotype was counted at least ten times. The chain has TRBV5-1 and TRBJ2-7; D is unresolved. Germline assignment: CDR1 SGHRS and CDR2 YFSETQ. The CDR3 has 12 amino acids. V gave up 2 bases and J gave up 5 bases, with 8 bases separating them. DNA for the CDR3: TGCGCCAGCAGCTTCGGACCCGACGAGCAGTACTTC. Protein sequence: CASSFGPDEQYF.

Ten or more counts support this clonotype. The chain employs TRBV28 and TRBJ2-4, with no clear D. The CDR3 covers 16 residues. CDR1 and CDR2 from the germline V gene are MDHEN and SYDVKM. The germline V and J ends were trimmed by 2 bases and 2 bases, with 13 bases remaining between them. CDR3 residues: CASSLDGLTSKNIQYF. The CDR3 DNA is TGTGCCAGCAGTTTAGACGGGCTGACGTCCAAAAACATTCAGTACTTC.

This clonotype was detected only a few times. The chain employs TRBV5-4 and TRBJ2-7; 11 bases line up with TRBD2. The CDR3 extends over 16 amino acids. Germline-derived CDR1 and CDR2 are SGHNT and YYREEE (reference sequence). V shed 4 bases, J shed 0 bases, and the junction held 6 bases outside the gene matches. The CDR3 region is CASSARGLAASYEQYF. Here the CDR3 DNA reads TGTGCCAGCAGCGCCAGGGGACTAGCGGCCTCCTACGAGCAGTACTTC.

The chain recombines TRBV20-1 with TRBJ2-3, with 10 bases fitting TRBD2. The CDR3 spans 19 residues. The V segment lost 1 base and the J segment 4 bases; nucleotides outside the gene matches: 17. CDR1 is DFQATT and CDR2 is SNEGSKA in the germline V gene (reference sequence). CDR3 region: CSARVGIAGGPLDPDTQYF. CDR3 bases: TGCAGTGCTAGAGTGGGGATAGCGGGGGGACCCCTCGATCCAGATACGCAGTATTTT.

As to this clonotype: This clone may be a read error of a much larger clone one base away. The genes are TRBV4-3 and TRBJ2-1; the match to TRBD2 covers 13 bases. CDR1 is LGHNA and CDR2 is YSLEER in the germline V gene. The CDR3 sequence is 18 residues long. In DNA form, the CDR3 reads TGCGCCAGCAGCCAACACGGACTAGCGGGAGAGGGTTGGGATGAGCTGTTCTTC. Translated: CASSQHGLAGEGWDELFF.

In this sample, this clonotype turned up many times. The CDR3 DNA reads as TGTGCCAGCACCCATAGAGGACTAGCGGTCCAAGAGACCCAGTACTTC. It specifies CASTHRGLAVQETQYF. V gene TRBV3-1 combines with J gene TRBJ2-5; 10 nucleotides line up with TRBD2. The germline CDR1 and CDR2 sequences are LGHDT and YNNKEL (reference sequence). J gave up 1 base and V 7 bases, and 9 bases lay outside the gene matches. The CDR3 sequence is 16 residues long.

CDR3 bases: TGTGCCAGTAGTAAGCTCTCCAGGGGGGACGGGGAGCTGTTTTTT. Its protein product is CASSKLSRGDGELFF. The rearrangement links TRBV19 to TRBJ2-2; D might be TRBD1 (7 bases). The V and J ends lost 4 bases and 7 bases respectively, with 16 bases between them. Germline values: CDR1 LNHDA, CDR2 SQIVND (reference sequence). The CDR3 spans 15 residues.

This clonotype turned up a few times. The chain recombines TRBV29-1 with TRBJ2-7; 11 positions match TRBD2. Germline loops: CDR1 SQVTM, CDR2 ANQGSEA. This CDR3 contains 14 residues. V dropped 4 bases and J dropped 2; count of bases not matched to a gene: 4. The CDR3 DNA is TGCAGCGTTGCCCTGACTAGCGGGACCTACGAGCAGTACTTC. As protein: CSVALTSGTYEQYF.

On this clonotype itself: This may arise from a read error, as a much more abundant clone is one base away. The chain couples TRBV4-2 to TRBJ1-5; D remains unclear. The ends were cut back, 1 base at V and 6 bases at J, with 10 bases in the middle. The CDR3 totals 14 residues. Germline V gives CDR1 LGHNA, CDR2 YNFKEQ. CDR3 sequence: CASSQVRGFQPQHF. The DNA for the CDR3 is TGTGCCAGCAGCCAAGTACGAGGGTTTCAGCCCCAGCATTTT.

The table lists this clonotype with many counts. The chain joins TRBV9 to TRBJ2-7; 10 bases match TRBD2. J was trimmed by 0 bases and V by 3 bases; bases with no gene match: 0. The germline V gene has CDR1 SGDLS and CDR2 YYNGEE. This CDR3 spans 14 amino acids. For the CDR3, the DNA is TGTGCCAGCAGCGCTAGCGGGGGCTCCTACGAGCAGTACTTC. Its protein is CASSASGGSYEQYF. The full variable domain, its missing parts supplied by reference TRBV9 and TRBJ2-7, is DSGVTQTPKHLITATGQRVTLRCSPRSGDLSVYWYQQSLDQGLQFLIQYYNGEERAKGNILERFSAQQFPDLHSELNLSSLELGDSALYFCASSASGGSYEQYFGPGTRLTVT.

The chain combines TRBV19 with TRBJ1-2; D is ambiguous. Germline V gene data show CDR1 as LNHDA and CDR2 as SQIVND (reference sequence). V lost 7 bases and J 9 bases, leaving 24 bases between the germline ends. This CDR3 spans 15 amino acids. The CDR3 DNA sequence: TGTGCCAGTACTAACCTTATGGAGGGCGGAGGGCGCTACACCTTC. Translated, it gives CASTNLMEGGGRYTF.

The table lists this clonotype with a few counts. V usage is TRBV7-2 and J usage is TRBJ1-1, with D uncertain. Germline values: CDR1 SGHTA, CDR2 FQGNSA. The CDR3 totals 13 residues. Trimming left V 3 bases short and J 1 base short, with 6 bases between. CDR3 bases: TGTGCCAGCAGCTTCATGGGGAACACTGAAGCTTTCTTT. Its protein is CASSFMGNTEAFF.